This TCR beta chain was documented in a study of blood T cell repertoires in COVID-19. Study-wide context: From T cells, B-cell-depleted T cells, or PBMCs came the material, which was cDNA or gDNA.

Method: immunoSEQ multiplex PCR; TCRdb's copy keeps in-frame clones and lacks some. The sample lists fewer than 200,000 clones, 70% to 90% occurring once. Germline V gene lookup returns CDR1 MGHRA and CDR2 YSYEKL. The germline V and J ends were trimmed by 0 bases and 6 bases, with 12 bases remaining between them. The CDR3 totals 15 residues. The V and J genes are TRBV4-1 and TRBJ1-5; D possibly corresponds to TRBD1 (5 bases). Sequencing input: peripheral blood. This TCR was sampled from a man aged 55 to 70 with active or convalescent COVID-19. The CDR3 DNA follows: TGCGCCAGCAGCCAAGATCCCGGGGGAGGTCAGCCCCAGCATTTT. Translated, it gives CASSQDPGGGQPQHF.